The T cell receptor beta chain described here comes from a study of cytotoxic CD8 clonotypes in ibrutinib-treated CLL. Study-wide results and caveats: Sustained-remission and progressing patients had different sampling times. Public clonotypes, found uncommonly, either contracted or stayed stable on treatment.

In regard to this clone: The antigen remains unidentified.

Roughly 1.8 micrograms of genomic DNA came from cryopreserved PBMCs for TCR beta libraries. Here immunoSEQ multiplex PCR was the method, and the copy in TCRdb shows in-frame clones only, minus some. The sample records 120,000 to 150,000 clones, 80% to 95% being singletons. This CDR3 is built from 15 residues. CDR1 MNHEY and CDR2 SVGAGI come from the germline V gene. V was clipped by 0 bases and J by 7 bases; unmatched bases: 5. The gene calls are TRBV6-5 and TRBJ1-1; 10 positions match TRBD1. The clonotype comes from a human donor with chronic lymphocytic leukemia. Material: PBMCs, obtained after 12 months of ibrutinib treatment. The CDR3 bases are TGTGCCAGCAGTTACTCGGGACAGGGGAGGGATGAAGCTTTCTTT. Encoded protein: CASSYSGQGRDEAFF.